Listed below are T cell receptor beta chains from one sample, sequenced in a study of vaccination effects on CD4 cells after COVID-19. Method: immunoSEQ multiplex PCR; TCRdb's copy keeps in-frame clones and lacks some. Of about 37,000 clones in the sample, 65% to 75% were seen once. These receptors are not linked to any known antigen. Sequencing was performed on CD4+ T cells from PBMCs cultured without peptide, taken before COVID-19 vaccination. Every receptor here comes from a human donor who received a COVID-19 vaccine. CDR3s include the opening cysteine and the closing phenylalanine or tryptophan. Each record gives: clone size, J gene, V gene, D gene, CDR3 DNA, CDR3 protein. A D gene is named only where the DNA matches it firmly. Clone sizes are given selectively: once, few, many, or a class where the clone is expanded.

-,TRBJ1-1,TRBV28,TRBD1,TGTGCCAGTCACAGGGGATACACTGAAGCTTTCTTT,CASHRGYTEAFF
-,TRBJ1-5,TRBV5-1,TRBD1,TGCGCCAGCAGCTTGTCGGGACAGCACAATCAGCCCCAGCATTTT,CASSLSGQHNQPQHF
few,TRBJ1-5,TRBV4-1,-,TGCGCCAGCAGCCAAGGGGGGGCAAATCAGCCCCAGCATTTT,CASSQGGANQPQHF
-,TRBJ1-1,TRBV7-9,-,TGTGCCAGCAGCTTAAGGTGGGCAGGACCGAACACTGAAGCTTTCTTT,CASSLRWAGPNTEAFF
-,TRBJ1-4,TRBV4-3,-,TGCGCCAGCAGCCACGGCGACAGGCCATTTACTGAAAAACTGTTTTTT,CASSHGDRPFTEKLFF
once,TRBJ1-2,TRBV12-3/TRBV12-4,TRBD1,TGTGCCAGCAGGCAGACAGGGCTAAATGGCTACACCTTC,CASRQTGLNGYTF
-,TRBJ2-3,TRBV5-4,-,TGTGCCAGCAGCTGGGGCGGAAGCACAGATACGCAGTATTTT,CASSWGGSTDTQYF
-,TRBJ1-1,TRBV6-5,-,TGTGCCAGCAGGAGGGGGGTCACTGAAGCTTTCTTT,CASRRGVTEAFF
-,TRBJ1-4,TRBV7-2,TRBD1,TGTGCCAGCAGCCGCGGACAGGGCTATGAAAAACTGTTTTTT,CASSRGQGYEKLFF
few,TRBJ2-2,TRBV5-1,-,TGCGCCAGCAGCTTGGCGCCGGGATCCTCCGGGGAGCTGTTTTTT,CASSLAPGSSGELFF
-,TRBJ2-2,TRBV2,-,TGTGCCAGCAGACTTGTCACCGGGGAGCTGTTTTTT,CASRLVTGELFF
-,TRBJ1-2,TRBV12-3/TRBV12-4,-,TGTGCCGGCGGCGATAGGACATTCACCTTC,CAGGDRTFTF
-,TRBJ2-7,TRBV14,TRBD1,TGTGCCAGCAGCCAAGTGATCGGGACAGGGAGCTACGAGCAGTACTTC,CASSQVIGTGSYEQYF
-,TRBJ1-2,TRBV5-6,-,TGTGCCAGCAGTTACAGGGCTTCCTACTATGGCTACACCTTC,CASSYRASYYGYTF
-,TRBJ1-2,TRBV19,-,TGTGCCACTACTTACGGGAACTATGGCTACACCTTC,CATTYGNYGYTF
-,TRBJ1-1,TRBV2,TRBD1,TGTGCCAGCAGCCAGGGGGAGATCACTGAAGCTTTCTTT,CASSQGEITEAFF
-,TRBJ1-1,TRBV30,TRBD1,TGTGCCTGGAGTGTTTTCCGGACAGGGGGCAGGAACACTGAAGCTTTCTTT,CAWSVFRTGGRNTEAFF
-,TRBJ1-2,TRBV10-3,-,TGTGCCATAAACGGTGTCGGGAAGGGTAACTATGGCTACACCTTC,CAINGVGKGNYGYTF
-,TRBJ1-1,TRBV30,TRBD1,TGTGCCAAGGACAGGGGCACTGAAGCTTTCTTT,CAKDRGTEAFF
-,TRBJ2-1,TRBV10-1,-,TGCGCCAGCAGTGATTCGTGGGGGAGCTCCTACAATGAGCAGTTCTTC,CASSDSWGSSYNEQFF
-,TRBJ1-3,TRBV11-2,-,TGTGCCAGCAGCCTCCTGTTGGGGGTTGGAAACACCATATATTTT,CASSLLLGVGNTIYF
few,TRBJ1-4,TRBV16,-,TGTGCCAGCAGCCAAAACAGGGCAACTAATGAAAAACTGTTTTTT,CASSQNRATNEKLFF
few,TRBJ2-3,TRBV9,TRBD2,TGTGCCAGCAGCGTTAGCGGGGGATACACAGATACGCAGTATTTT,CASSVSGGYTDTQYF
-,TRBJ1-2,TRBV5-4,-,TGTGCCAGCAGCTTGGTTTCGTCTGGGGCTCGGGGCTACACCTTC,CASSLVSSGARGYTF
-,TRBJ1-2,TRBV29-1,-,TGCAGCACCGGACGGGTTGAGGATGGCTACACCTTC,CSTGRVEDGYTF
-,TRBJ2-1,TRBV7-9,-,TGTGCCAGCAGCTTAGAGCGAGGCGGCCGCGGGAATGAGCAGTTCTTC,CASSLERGGRGNEQFF
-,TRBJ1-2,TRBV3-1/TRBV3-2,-,TGTGCCAGCAGCCTTGGAGGGAGTCTCCTTAAGGGCTACACCTTC,CASSLGGSLLKGYTF
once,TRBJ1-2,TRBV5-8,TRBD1,TGTGCCAGCAGCTTGGGACAGGGGGCCGGTGGCTACACCTTC,CASSLGQGAGGYTF
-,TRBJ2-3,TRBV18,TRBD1,TGTGCCAGCTCACCCCCGCAGACAGGGGTAGGAACAGATACGCAGTATTTT,CASSPPQTGVGTDTQYF
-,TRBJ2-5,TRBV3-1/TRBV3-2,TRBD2,TGTGCCAGCAGCTTAGGCGGGGGGGCCTTTGAAGACCAGTACTTC,CASSLGGGAFEDQYF
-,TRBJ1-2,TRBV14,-,TGTGCCAGCAGCCAGCGGACGGTTTTCGGCTACACCTTC,CASSQRTVFGYTF
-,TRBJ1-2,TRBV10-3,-,TGTGCCATCAGTGCTAGGGATGGCTACACCTTC,CAISARDGYTF
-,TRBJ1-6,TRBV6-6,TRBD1,TGTGCCAGCTGGGACAGCCCCTATAATTCACCCCTCCACTTT,CASWDSPYNSPLHF
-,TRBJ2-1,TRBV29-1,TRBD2,TGCAGCGTTGATTCCACTAGCGGGGGTACCTACAATGAGCAGTTCTTC,CSVDSTSGGTYNEQFF
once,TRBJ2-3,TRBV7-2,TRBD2,TGTGCCAGCAGCTTAAGGGGCCTAGGCGGGGGGGCTTCAGATACGCAGTATTTT,CASSLRGLGGGASDTQYF